This TCR beta chain was sequenced for a study of T cells in Graves' hyperthyroidism and ophthalmopathy. CDR3 length: 16 amino acids. V lost 0 bases and J lost 2; bases outside the gene matches: 4. Germline assignment: CDR1 SGHAT and CDR2 FQNNGV. Orbital computed tomography and thyroid ultrasound, together with serum TRAb and thyroxine and clinical symptoms, were used for diagnoses. Approximately 10 ml of fresh peripheral blood supplied the PBMCs. There are many counts of this clonotype. TCR beta CDR3 region amplification was performed from RNA transcripts. The HTBI primer set drove a first-round RT-PCR of the TCR CDR3. Via MiXCR, TCRdb re-called the multiplex PCR reads, giving one row per CDR3 protein. The table has 300,000 to 450,000 distinct CDR3 sequences, more than 14% seen once; the top ten hold roughly 21%.

The rearrangement uses TRBV11-2 and TRBJ2-5; the match to TRBD2 covers 9 bases. The sample taken for sequencing was blood. The sequence derives from a woman in her twenties or thirties with Graves' ophthalmopathy. CDR3: CASSLEIAGAQETQYF. CDR3 nucleotides: TGTGCCAGCAGCTTAGAGATAGCGGGGGCACAAGAGACCCAGTACTTC.